The sample holds a few counts of the clone carrying this TCR beta chain. Antigen: not known. The CDR3 sequence is 15 residues long. Per germline, CDR1 MGHRA and CDR2 YSYEKL. V gave up 3 bases and J gave up 7 bases; unmatched junction bases: 6. The data were obtained in a study of identical twins. The cDNA had a unique molecular identifier and a template-switch universal primer site. Using its own MiXCR run on the 5' RACE reads, TCRdb lists one record per CDR3 protein. Of under 900,000 distinct CDR3 sequences listed, more than 9% are singletons. General study findings and limits: Rather than following the same donors, the conclusions depended on cross-sectional statistical analysis. For monozygotic twins, models underestimated out-of-frame TCR alpha sharing.

This same sample was also taken into another study, of yellow fever vaccine responses in identical twins. As that study records: Reports say the vaccine T cell response in twins looked partly convergent and partly personalized.

The clonotype originates from a woman aged 18-30 years in good health. The sample comprised PBMCs. The rearrangement uses TRBV4-1 and TRBJ1-6; 7 positions match TRBD1. The CDR3 nucleotides read TGCGCCAGCAGCCACCCGACAGGGCGAAATTCACCCCTCCACTTT. Translated, it gives CASSHPTGRNSPLHF.